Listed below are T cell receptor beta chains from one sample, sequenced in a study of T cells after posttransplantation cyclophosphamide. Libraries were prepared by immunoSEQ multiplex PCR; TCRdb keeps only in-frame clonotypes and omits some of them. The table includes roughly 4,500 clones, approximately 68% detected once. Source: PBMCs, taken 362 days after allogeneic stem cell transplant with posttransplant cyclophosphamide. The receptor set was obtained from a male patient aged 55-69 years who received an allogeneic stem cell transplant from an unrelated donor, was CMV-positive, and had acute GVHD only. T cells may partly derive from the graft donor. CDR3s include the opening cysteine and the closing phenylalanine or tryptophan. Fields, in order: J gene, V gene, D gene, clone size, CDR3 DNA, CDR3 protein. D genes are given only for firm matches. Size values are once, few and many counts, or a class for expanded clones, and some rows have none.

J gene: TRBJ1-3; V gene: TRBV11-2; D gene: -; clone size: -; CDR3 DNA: TGTGCCAGCAGCTTAGGCCAGGGTACCTCTGGAAACACCATATATTTT; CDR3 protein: CASSLGQGTSGNTIYF
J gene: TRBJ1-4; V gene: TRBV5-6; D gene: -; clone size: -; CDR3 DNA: TGTGCCAGCAGCTTGGTTCGGGATGAAAAACTGTTTTTT; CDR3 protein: CASSLVRDEKLFF
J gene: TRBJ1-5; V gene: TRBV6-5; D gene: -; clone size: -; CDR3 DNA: TGTGCCAGCAGCCCAACAAGTAGCAATCAGCCCCAGCATTTT; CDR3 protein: CASSPTSSNQPQHF
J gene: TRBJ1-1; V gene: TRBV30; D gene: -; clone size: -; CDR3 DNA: TGTGCCTGGAACCCAGGAAACACTGAAGCTTTCTTT; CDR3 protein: CAWNPGNTEAFF
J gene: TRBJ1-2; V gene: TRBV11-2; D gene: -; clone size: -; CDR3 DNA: TGTGCCAGCAGCTTAGAGGCGGCCTCCTATGGCTACACCTTC; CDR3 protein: CASSLEAASYGYTF
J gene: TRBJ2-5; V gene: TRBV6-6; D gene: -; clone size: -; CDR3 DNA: TGTGCCAGCAGTTACACGGCAGGTCAAGAGACCCAGTACTTC; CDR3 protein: CASSYTAGQETQYF
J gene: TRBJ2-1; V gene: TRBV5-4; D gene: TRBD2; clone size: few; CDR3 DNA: TGTGCCAGCAGCCCCCGACTAGCGGCCTCCTACAATGAGCAGTTCTTC; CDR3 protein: CASSPRLAASYNEQFF
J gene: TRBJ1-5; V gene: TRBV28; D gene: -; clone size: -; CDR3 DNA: TGTGCCAGCAGCACTTCGGAGGGGGGGAATCAGCCCCAGCATTTT; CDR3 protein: CASSTSEGGNQPQHF
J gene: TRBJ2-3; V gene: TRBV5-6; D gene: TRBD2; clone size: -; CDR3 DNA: TGTGCCAGCAGGTTGGGGGGGGCAGATACGCAGTATTTT; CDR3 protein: CASRLGGADTQYF
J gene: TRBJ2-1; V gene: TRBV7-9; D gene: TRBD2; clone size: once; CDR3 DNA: TGTGCCAGCAGCTTAGTGACTAGCGGGAACAATGAGCAGTTCTTC; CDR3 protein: CASSLVTSGNNEQFF
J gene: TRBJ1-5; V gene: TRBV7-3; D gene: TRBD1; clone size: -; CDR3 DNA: TGTGCCAGCAGCTTAAACCCCCGACAGGGTAATCAGCCCCAGCATTTT; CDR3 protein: CASSLNPRQGNQPQHF
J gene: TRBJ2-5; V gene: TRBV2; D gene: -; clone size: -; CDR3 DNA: TGTGCCAGCAGTTACTACAAACAAGAGACCCAGTACTTC; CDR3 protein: CASSYYKQETQYF
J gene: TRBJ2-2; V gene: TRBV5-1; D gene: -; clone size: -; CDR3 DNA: TGCGCCAGCAGCCGGAACACCGGGGAGCTGTTTTTT; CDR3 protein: CASSRNTGELFF
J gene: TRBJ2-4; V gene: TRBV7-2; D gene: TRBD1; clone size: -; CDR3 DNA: TGTGCCAGCAGCTTCGACAGGGCTCTAGCCAAAAACATTCAGTACTTC; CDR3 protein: CASSFDRALAKNIQYF
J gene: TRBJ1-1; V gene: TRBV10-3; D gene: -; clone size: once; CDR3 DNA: TGTGCCATCAGTGCCCCGGACAGAAAGAACACTGAAGCTTTCTTT; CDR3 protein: CAISAPDRKNTEAFF
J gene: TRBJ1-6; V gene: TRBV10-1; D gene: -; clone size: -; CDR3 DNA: TGCGCCAGCAGTGAGTCGCAGTTCGAAACTACCAATTCACCCCTCCACTTT; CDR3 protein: CASSESQFETTNSPLHF